This TCR beta chain appears in the sequencing data of a study of blood T cells in healthy people across ages. Study-wide points: In these data, TCR beta diversity tracked strongly with naive T cell percentage.

Looked up from germline, CDR1 is MDHEN and CDR2 is SYDVKM. The CDR3 spans 16 residues. Together with a sample-barcoded 5' primer, a J-beta primer mix was included in a second PCR lasting roughly 6 to 12 cycles. TCRdb re-analysed the 5' RACE reads in MiXCR, keeping a single row per CDR3 protein. The sample holds about 1,000,000 distinct CDR3 sequences; 45% are singletons and the top ten take under 20%. This clonotype was observed a handful of times. The antigen is unknown. Donation came from healthy Caucasian individuals in Russia who were aged about 6 to 95. The V and J genes are TRBV28 and TRBJ2-5, with 7 positions matching TRBD2. The J call is uncertain, as TRBJ2-7 better fits the DNA end. The receptor's source is a woman in her sixties or seventies in good health. The sequenced sample was blood. The CDR3 is CASSLGGPVHHYEQYF. The CDR3 region has the DNA TGTGCCAGCAGTTTGGGAGGGCCCGTCCATCACTACGAGCAGTACTTC.